This T cell receptor (beta chain) is from a study of circulating and synovial CD4+ cells in juvenile arthritis. Findings and limits, study-wide: Traditional Vbeta family usage analysis missed the pathogenic-like versus bulk difference. Bulk blood CD4 samples held at least an order of magnitude more or fewer genomes than CPL.

Some clones are missing from TCRdb's copy, which holds only in-frame ones; the method was immunoSEQ multiplex PCR. The data contain some 33,000 clones, just under 95% of them singletons. Germline CDR1 and CDR2: SNHLY and FYNNEI. V shed 5 bases and J shed 11 bases, with 22 bases lying between them. This CDR3 region has 16 residues. About this clone: Its antigen remains unidentified.

This clonotype originated in a human donor with juvenile idiopathic arthritis. V and J are TRBV2 and TRBJ1-6; possibly TRBD1 for D (6 bases). The sample was CD4+ T cells from blood. Here the CDR3 reads CASSPLGGAGRAPLHF. The CDR3 DNA follows: TGTGCCAGCAGTCCGCTGGGGGGGGCAGGTCGAGCACCCCTCCACTTT.